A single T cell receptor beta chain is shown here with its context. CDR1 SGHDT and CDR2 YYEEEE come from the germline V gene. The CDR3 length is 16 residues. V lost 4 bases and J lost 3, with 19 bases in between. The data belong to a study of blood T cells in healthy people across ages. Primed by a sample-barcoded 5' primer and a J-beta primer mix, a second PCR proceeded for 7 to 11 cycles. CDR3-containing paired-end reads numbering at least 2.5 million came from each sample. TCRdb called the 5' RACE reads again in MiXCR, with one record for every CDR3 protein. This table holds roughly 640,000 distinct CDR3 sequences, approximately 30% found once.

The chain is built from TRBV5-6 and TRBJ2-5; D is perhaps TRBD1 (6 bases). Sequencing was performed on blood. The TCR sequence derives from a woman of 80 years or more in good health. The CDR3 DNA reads TGTGCCAGCAGCCCGGCCGGTACAGAGGGGGAAGAGACCCAGTACTTC. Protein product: CASSPAGTEGEETQYF.